This T cell receptor (beta chain) stems from a study of OX40 agonist ivuxolimab in advanced cancers. Study-level information: It was permissible to have had prior anti-PD-1, anti-PD-L1 or anti-CTLA-4 therapy, and approximately 38% had some.

The V end was cut by 0 bases, the J end by 5 bases, with 12 bases between. CDR1 SGHNT and CDR2 YYREEE come from the germline V gene (reference sequence). The CDR3 totals 14 residues. Clones were sequenced by immunoSEQ multiplex PCR, and TCRdb holds only the in-frame ones, with some missing. Here the sample spans around 9,900 clones, approximately 70% being singletons. The sample here was CD4+ or CD8+ T cells sorted from blood, taken in a trial of the OX40 agonist ivuxolimab. The chain recombines TRBV5-4 with TRBJ2-7; no reliable D call. This clonotype originated in an adult with an advanced solid tumor such as melanoma, head and neck, liver or kidney cancer. CDR3 region: CASSLVSATHEQYF. CDR3 coding DNA: TGTGCCAGCAGCTTGGTTTCGGCGACCCACGAGCAGTACTTC.